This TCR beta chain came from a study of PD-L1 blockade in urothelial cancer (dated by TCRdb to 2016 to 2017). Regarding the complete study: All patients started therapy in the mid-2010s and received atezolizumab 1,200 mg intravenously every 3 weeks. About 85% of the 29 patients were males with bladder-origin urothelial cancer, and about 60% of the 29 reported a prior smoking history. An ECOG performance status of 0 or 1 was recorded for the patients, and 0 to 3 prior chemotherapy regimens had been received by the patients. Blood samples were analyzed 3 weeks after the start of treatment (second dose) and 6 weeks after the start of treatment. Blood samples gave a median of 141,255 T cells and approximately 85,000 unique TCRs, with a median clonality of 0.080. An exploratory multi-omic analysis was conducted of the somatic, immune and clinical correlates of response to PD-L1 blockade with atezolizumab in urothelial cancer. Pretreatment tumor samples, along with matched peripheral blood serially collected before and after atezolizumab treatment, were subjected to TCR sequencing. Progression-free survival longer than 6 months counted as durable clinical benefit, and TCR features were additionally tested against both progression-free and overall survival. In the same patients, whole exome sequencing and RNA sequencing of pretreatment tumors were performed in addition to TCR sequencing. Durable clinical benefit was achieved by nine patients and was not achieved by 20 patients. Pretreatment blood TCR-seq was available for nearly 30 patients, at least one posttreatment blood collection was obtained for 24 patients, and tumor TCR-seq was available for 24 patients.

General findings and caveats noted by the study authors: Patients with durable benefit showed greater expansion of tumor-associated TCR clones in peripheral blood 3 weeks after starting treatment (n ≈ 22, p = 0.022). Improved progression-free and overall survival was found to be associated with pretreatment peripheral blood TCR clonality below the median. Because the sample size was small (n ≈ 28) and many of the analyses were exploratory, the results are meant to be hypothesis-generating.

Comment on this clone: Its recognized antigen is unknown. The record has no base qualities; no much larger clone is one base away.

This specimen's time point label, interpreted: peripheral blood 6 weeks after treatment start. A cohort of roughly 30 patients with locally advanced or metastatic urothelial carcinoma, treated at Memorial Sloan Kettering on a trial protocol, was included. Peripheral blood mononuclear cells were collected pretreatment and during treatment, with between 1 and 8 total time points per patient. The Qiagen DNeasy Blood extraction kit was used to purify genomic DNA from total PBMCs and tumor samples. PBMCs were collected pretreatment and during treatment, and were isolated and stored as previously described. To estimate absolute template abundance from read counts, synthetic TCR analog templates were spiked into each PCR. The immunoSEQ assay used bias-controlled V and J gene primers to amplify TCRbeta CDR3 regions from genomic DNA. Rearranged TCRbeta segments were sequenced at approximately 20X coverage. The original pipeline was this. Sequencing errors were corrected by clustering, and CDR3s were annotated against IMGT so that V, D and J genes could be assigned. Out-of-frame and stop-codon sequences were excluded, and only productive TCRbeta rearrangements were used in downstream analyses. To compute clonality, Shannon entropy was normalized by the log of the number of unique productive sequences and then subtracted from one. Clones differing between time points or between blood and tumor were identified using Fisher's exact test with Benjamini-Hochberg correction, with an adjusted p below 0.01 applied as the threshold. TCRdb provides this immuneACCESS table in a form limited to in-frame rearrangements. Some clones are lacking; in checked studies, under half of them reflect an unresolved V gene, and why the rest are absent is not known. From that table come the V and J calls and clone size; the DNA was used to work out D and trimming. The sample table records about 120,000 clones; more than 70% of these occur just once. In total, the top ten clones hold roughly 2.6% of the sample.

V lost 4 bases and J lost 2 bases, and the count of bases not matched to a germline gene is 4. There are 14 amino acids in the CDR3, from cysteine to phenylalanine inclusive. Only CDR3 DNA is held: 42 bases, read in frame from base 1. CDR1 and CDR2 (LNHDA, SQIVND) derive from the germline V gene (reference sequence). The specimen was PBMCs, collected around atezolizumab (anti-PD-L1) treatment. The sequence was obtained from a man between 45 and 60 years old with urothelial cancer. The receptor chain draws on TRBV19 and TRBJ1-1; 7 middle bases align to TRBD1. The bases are TGTGCCAGTAGTACCTGGACAGGCAACACTGAAGCTTTCTTT. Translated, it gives CASSTWTGNTEAFF.